The present TCR beta chain was sequenced within a study of CD8 T cells in Susac syndrome. The V end was cut by 4 bases, the J end by 1 base, with 14 bases between. The CDR3 length is 15 residues. Germline V CDR1 and CDR2: DFQATT, SNEGSKA (reference sequence). Random hexamers were used to reverse transcribe the RNA input (roughly 0.5 to 1 ug). The amplification used immunoSEQ multiplex PCR on TCR beta CDR3; it spanned 54 Vbeta and 13 Jbeta. TCRdb reprocessed the immunoSEQ multiplex PCR reads with MiXCR, giving one entry per CDR3 protein. The table has roughly 120,000 distinct CDR3 sequences, over 85% seen once. TCR beta sequencing covered blood CD8+ and CD4+ T cells. Negative isolation was used for CD8+ and CD4+ T cells and FACS enrichment for TEMRA cells.

The source is a human donor in good health. The V and J genes are TRBV20-1 and TRBJ2-1, with no clear D. Input material: CD4+ T cells from PBMCs. CDR3 DNA sequence: TGCAGTGCTATGATTCTGGGCACTTCCTACAATGAGCAGTTCTTC. As protein: CSAMILGTSYNEQFF.